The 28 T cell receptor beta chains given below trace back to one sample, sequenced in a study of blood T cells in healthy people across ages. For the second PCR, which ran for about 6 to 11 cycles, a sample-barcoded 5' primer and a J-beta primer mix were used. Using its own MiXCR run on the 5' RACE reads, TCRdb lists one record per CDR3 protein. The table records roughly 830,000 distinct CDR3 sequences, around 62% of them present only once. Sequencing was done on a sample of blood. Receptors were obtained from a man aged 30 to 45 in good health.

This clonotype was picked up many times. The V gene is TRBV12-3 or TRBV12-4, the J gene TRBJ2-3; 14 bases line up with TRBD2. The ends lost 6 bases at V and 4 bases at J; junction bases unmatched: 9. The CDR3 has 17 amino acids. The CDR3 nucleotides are TGTGCCAGCAGGCCTAGACTAGCGGGGGGGCGGGCAGATACGCAGTATTTT. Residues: CASRPRLAGGRADTQYF.

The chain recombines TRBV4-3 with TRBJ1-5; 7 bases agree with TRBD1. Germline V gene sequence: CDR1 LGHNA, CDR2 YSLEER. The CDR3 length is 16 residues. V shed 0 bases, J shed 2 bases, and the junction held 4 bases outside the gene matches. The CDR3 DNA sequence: TGCGCCAGCAGCCAAGAAACAGGGGCCCGCAATCAGCCCCAGCATTTT. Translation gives CASSQETGARNQPQHF.

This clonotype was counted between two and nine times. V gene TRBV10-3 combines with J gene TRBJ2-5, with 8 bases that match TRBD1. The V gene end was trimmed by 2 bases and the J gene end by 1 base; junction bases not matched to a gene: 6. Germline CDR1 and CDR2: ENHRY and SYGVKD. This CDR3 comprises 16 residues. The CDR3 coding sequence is TGTGCCATCAGTGAGCTCTGGGACAGGCCCCAAGAGACCCAGTACTTC. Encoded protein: CAISELWDRPQETQYF.

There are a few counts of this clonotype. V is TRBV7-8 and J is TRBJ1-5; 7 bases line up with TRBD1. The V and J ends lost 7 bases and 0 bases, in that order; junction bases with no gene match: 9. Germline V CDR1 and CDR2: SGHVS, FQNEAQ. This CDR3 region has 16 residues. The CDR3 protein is CASTHRGGVSNQPQHF. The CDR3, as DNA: TGTGCCAGCACTCACAGGGGAGGGGTTAGCAATCAGCCCCAGCATTTT.

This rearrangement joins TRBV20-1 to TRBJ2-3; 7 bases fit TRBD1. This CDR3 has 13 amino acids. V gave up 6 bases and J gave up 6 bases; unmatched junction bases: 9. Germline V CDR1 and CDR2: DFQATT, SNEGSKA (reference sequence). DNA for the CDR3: TGCAGTGCGGGAGAGGGGGCGCGGGATACGCAGTATTTT. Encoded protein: CSAGEGARDTQYF.

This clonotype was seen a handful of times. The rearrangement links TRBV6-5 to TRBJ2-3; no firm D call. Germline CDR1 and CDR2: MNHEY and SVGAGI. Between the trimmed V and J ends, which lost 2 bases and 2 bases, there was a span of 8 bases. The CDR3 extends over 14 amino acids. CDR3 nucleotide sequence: TGTGCCAGCAGTTACAGGGAACTCACAGATACGCAGTATTTT. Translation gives CASSYRELTDTQYF.

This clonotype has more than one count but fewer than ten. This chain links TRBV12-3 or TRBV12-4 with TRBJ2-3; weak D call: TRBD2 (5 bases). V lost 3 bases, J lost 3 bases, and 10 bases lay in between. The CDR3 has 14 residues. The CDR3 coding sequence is TGTGCCAGCAGTTTTGGCCAGCGGACAGATACGCAGTATTTT. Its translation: CASSFGQRTDTQYF.

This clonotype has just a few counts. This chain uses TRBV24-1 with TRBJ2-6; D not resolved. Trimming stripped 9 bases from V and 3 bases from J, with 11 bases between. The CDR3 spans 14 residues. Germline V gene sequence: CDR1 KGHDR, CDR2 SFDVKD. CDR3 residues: CATVPLGGANVLTF. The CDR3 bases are TGTGCCACCGTTCCCCTTGGTGGGGCCAACGTCCTGACTTTC.

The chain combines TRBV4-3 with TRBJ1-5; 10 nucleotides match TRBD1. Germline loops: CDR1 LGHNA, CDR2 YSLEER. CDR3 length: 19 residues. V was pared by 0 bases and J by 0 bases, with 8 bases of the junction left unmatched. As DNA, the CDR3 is TGCGCCAGCAGCCAAGAGGTTGGGACAGGGGATTATAGCAATCAGCCCCAGCATTTT. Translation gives CASSQEVGTGDYSNQPQHF.

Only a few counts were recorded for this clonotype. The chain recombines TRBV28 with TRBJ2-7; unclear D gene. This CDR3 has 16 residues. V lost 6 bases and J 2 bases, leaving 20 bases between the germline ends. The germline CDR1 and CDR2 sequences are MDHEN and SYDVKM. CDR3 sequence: CASSFRRHGLTYEQYF. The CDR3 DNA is TGTGCCAGCAGCTTCCGCCGACACGGCTTGACCTACGAGCAGTACTTC. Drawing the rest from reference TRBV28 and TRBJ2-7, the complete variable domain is DVKVTQSSRYLVKRTGEKVFLECVQDMDHENMFWYRQDPGLGLRLIYFSYDVKMKEKGDIPEGYSVSREKKERFSLILESASTNQTSMYLCASSFRRHGLTYEQYFGPGTRLTVT.

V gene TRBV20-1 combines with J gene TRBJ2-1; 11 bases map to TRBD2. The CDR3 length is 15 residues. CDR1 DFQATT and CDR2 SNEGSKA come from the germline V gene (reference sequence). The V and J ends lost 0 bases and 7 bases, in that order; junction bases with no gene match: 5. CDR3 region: CSARDASGGWNEQFF. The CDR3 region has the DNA TGCAGTGCTAGAGATGCTAGCGGGGGGTGGAATGAGCAGTTCTTC.

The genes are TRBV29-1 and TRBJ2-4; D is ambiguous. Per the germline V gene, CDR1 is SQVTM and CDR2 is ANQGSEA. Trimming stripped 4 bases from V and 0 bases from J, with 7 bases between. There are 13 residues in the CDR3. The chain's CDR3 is CSVGEAAKNIQYF. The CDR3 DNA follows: TGCAGCGTTGGGGAAGCAGCCAAAAACATTCAGTACTTC.

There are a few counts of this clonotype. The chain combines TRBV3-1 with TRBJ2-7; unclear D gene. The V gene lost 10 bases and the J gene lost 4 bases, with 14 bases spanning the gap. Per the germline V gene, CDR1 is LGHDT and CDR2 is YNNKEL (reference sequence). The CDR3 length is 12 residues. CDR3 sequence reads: CATTNHNYEQYF. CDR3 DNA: TGTGCCACCACGAATCACAATTACGAGCAGTACTTC.

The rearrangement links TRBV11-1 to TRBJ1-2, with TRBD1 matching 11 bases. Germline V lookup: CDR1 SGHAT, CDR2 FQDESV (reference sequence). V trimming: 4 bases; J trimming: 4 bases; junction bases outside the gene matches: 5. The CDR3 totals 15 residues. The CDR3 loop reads CASSYGDRGAYGYTF. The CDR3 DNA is TGTGCCAGCAGCTATGGGGACAGGGGGGCCTATGGCTACACCTTC.

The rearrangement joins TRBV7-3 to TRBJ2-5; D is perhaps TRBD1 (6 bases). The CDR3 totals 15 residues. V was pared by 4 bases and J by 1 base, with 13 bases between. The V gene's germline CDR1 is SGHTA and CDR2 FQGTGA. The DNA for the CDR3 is TGTGCCAGCAGCTCAAAAGGGGGAGCCCAAGAGACCCAGTACTTC. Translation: CASSSKGGAQETQYF.

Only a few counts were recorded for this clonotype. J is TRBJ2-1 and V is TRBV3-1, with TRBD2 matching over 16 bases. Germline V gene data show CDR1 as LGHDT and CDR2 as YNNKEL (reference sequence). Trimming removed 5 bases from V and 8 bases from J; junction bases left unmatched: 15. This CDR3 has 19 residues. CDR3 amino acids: CASSTPGLAGGPIPDEQFF. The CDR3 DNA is TGTGCCAGCAGCACTCCGGGACTAGCGGGGGGGCCGATTCCCGATGAGCAGTTCTTC.

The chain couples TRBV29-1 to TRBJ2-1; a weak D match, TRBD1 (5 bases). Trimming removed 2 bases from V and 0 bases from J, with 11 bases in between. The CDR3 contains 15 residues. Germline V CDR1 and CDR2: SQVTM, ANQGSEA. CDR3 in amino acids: CSVELGQLSYNEQFF. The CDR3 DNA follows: TGCAGCGTTGAACTGGGGCAGCTCTCCTACAATGAGCAGTTCTTC.

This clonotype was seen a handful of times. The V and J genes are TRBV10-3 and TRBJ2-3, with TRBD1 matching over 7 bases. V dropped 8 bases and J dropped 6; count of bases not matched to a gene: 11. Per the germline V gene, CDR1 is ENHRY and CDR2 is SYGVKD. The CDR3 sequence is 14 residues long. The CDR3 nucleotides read TGTGCCATCGGTCCCACAGGGGATCCGGATACGCAGTATTTT. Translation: CAIGPTGDPDTQYF.

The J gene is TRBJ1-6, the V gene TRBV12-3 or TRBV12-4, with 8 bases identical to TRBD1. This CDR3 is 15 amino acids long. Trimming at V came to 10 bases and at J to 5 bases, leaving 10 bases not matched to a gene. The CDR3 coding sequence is TGTGCCACCTTGCGGCAGGGGGCCGATAATTCACCCCTCCACTTT. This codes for CATLRQGADNSPLHF.

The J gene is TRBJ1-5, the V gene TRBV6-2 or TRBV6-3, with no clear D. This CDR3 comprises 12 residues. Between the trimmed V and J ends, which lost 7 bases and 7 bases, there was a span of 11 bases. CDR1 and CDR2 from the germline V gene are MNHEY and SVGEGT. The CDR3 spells CASTGSRQPQHF. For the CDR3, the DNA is TGTGCCAGCACTGGTAGCCGCCAGCCCCAGCATTTT.

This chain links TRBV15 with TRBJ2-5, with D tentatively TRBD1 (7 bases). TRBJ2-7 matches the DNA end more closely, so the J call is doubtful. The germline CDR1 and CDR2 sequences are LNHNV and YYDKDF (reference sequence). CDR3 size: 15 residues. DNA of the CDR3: TGTGCCACCATGGAGGTAGCGGCAGGGGGCTACGAGCAGTACTTC. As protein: CATMEVAAGGYEQYF.

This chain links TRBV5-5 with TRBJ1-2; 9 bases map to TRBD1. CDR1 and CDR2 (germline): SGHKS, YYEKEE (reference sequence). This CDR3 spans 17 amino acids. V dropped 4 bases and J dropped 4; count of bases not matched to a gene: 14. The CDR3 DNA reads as TGTGCCAGCAGCCTTAACAGGGGGCCCCTACCCACCTATGGCTACACCTTC. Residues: CASSLNRGPLPTYGYTF.

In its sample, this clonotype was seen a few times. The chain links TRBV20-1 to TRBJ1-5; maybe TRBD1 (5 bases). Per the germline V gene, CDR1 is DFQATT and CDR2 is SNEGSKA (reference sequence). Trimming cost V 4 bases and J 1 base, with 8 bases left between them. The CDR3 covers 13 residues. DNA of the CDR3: TGCAGTGCTATGGGACGGAGCAATCAGCCCCAGCATTTT. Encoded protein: CSAMGRSNQPQHF.

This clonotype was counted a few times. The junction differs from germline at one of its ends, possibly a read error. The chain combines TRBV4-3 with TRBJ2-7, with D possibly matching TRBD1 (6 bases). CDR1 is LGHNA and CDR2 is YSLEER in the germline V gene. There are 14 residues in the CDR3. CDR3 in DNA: TGTGCCAGCAGCCAAGACAGGACCTCCTACGAGCAGTACTTC. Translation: CASSQDRTSYEQYF.

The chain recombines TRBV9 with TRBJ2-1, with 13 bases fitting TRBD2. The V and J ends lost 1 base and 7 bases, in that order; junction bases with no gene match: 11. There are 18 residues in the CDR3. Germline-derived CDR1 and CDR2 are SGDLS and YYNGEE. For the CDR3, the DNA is TGTGCCAGCAGCGTAACCATTCCTGAGGGACTAGCGGGGAATGAGCAGTTCTTC. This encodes CASSVTIPEGLAGNEQFF.

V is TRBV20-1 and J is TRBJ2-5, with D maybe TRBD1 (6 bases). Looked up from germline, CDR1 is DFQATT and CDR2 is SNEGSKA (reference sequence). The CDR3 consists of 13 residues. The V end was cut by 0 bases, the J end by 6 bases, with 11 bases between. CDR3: CSARDIQGKTQYF. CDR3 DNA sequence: TGCAGTGCTAGAGATATTCAGGGGAAGACCCAGTACTTC.

The CDR3 here is CASSLDASVYYEQYF. CDR3 DNA: TGCGCCAGCAGCTTGGATGCTAGCGTCTACTACGAGCAGTACTTC. The rearrangement joins TRBV5-1 to TRBJ2-5, with TRBD2 as a possible D gene (6 bases). The DNA end lines up better with TRBJ2-7; the J call may be wrong. Germline lookup yields CDR1 SGHRS and CDR2 YFSETQ. The CDR3 spans 15 residues.

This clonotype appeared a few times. The CDR3 region is CASSQDRDGYGYTF. CDR3 bases: TGCGCCAGCAGCCAAGACAGGGATGGCTATGGCTACACCTTC. The V call is TRBV4-3, the J call TRBJ1-2; D is possibly TRBD1 (5 bases). Germline V CDR1 and CDR2: LGHNA, YSLEER. The CDR3 has 14 residues. The V gene lost 0 bases and the J gene lost 4 bases, with 9 bases spanning the gap.